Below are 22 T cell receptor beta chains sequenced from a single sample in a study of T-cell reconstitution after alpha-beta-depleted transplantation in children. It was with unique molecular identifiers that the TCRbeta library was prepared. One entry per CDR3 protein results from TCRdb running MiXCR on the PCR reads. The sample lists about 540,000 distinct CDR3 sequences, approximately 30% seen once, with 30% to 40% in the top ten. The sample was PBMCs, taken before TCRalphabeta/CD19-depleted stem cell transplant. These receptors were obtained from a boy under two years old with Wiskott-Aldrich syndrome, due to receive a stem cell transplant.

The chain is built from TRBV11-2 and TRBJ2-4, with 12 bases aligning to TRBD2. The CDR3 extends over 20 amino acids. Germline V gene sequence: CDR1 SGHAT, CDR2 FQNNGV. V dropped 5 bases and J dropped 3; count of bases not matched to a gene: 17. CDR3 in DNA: TGTGCCAGCAGCGCCTCGGGACCGACTAGCGGGAGCGGGAACAAAAACATTCAGTACTTC. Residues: CASSASGPTSGSGNKNIQYF.

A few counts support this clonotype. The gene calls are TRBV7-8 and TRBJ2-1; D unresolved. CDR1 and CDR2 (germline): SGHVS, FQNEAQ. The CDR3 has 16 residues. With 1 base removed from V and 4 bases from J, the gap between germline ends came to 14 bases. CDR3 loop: CASSLVVRSEYNEQFF. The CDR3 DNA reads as TGTGCCAGCAGCTTAGTCGTACGGTCGGAGTACAATGAGCAGTTCTTC.

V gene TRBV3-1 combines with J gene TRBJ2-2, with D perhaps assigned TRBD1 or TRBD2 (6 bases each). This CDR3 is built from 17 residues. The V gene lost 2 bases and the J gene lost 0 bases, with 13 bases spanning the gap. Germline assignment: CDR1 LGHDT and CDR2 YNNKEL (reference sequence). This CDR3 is CASSQFVGGPNTGELFF. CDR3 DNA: TGTGCCAGCAGCCAATTTGTCGGGGGCCCGAACACCGGGGAGCTGTTTTTT.

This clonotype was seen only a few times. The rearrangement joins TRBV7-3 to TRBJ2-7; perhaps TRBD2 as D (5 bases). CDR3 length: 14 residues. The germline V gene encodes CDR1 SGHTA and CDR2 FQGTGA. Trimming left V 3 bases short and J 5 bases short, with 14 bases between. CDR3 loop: CASSLLGPGDEQYF. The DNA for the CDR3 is TGTGCCAGCAGCTTGTTGGGCCCCGGGGACGAGCAGTACTTC.

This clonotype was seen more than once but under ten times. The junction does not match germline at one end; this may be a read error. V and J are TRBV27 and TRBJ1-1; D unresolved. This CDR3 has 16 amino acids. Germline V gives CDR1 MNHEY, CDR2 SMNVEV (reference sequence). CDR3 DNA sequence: TGTGCCAGCAGTTTATCTAGAAGGGCCCTTTTGGCTGAGGCTTTCTTT. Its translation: CASSLSRRALLAEAFF.

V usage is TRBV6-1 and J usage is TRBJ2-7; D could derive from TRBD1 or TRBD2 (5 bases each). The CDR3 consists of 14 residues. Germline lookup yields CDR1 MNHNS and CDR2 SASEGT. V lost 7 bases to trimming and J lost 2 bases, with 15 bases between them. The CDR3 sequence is CASTVWGITYEQYF. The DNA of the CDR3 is TGTGCCAGCACCGTCTGGGGGATAACCTACGAGCAGTACTTC.

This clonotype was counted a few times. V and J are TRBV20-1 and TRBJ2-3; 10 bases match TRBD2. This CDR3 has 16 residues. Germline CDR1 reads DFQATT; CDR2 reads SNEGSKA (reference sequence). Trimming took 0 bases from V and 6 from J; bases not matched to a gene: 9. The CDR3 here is CSARDLASGSRDTQYF. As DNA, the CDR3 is TGCAGTGCTAGAGATCTAGCTAGCGGGAGTCGGGATACGCAGTATTTT.

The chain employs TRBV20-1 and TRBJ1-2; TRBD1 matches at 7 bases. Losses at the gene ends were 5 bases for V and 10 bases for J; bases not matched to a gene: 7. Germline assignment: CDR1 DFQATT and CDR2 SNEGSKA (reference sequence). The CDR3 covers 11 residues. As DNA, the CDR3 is TGCAGTGCTCGCGAAACAGGGGACTACACCTTC. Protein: CSARETGDYTF.

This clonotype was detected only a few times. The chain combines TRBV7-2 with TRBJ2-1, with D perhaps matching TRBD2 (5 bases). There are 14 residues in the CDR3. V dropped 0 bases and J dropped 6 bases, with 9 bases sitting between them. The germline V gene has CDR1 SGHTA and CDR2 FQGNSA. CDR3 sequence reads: CASSLAISANEQFF. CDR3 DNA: TGTGCCAGCAGCTTAGCCATTAGCGCCAATGAGCAGTTCTTC.

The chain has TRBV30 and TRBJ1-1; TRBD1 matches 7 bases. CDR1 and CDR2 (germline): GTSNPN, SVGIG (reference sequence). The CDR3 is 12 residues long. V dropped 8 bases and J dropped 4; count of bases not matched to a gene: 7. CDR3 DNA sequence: TGTGCCAGAGACCAGGGGGGCACTGAAGCTTTCTTT. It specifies CARDQGGTEAFF.

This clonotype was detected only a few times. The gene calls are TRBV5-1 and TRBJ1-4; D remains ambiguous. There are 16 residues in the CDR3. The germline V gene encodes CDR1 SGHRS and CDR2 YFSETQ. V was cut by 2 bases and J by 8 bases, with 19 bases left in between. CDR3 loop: CASSFGTGSWEEKLFF. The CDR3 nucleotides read TGCGCCAGCAGCTTTGGTACGGGGAGTTGGGAAGAAAAACTGTTTTTT.

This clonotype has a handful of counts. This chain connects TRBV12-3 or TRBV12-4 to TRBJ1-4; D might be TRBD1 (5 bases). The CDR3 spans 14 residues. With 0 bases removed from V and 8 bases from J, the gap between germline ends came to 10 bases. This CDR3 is CASSLARVGEKLFF. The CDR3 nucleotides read TGTGCCAGCAGTTTAGCCAGGGTTGGAGAAAAACTGTTTTTT.

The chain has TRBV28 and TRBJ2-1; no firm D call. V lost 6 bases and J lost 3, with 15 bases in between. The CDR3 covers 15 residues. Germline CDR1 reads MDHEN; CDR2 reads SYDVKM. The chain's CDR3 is CASRTMDGYYNEQFF. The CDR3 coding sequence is TGTGCCAGCAGGACCATGGACGGATACTACAATGAGCAGTTCTTC.

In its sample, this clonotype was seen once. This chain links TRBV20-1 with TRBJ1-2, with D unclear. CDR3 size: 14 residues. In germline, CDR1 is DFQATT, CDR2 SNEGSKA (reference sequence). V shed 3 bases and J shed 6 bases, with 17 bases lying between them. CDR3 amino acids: CSASRRYELNGYTF. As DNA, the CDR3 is TGCAGTGCTAGCAGGCGGTATGAGTTGAATGGCTACACCTTC.

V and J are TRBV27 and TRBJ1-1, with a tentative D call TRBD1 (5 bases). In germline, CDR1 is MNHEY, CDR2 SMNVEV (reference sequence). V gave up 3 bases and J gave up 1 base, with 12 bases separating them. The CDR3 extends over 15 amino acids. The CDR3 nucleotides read TGTGCCAGCAGTTTGGGGGGAAGAACGAACACTGAAGCTTTCTTT. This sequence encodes CASSLGGRTNTEAFF.

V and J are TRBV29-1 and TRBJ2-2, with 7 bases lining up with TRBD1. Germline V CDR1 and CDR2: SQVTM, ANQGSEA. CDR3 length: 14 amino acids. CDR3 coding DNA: TGCAGTACCAGACAGGGATGGGACACCGGGGAGCTGTTTTTT. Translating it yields CSTRQGWDTGELFF.

The CDR3 nucleotides read TGTGCCAGCAGCTTGGGTGGCAGCGGGAGCACCTACAATGAGCAGTTCTTC. This codes for CASSLGGSGSTYNEQFF. The gene calls are TRBV5-4 and TRBJ2-1; 8 bases are a match to TRBD2. The germline V gene has CDR1 SGHNT and CDR2 YYREEE (reference sequence). The trim removed 0 bases at V and 2 bases at J, leaving 7 bases unmatched. The CDR3 spans 17 residues.

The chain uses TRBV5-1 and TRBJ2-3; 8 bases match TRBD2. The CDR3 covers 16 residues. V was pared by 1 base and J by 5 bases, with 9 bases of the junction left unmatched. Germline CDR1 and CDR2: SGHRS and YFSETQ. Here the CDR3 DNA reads TGCGCCAGCAGCTTGTCGGGAGGGCCCTCTGGAGATACGCAGTATTTT. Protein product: CASSLSGGPSGDTQYF.

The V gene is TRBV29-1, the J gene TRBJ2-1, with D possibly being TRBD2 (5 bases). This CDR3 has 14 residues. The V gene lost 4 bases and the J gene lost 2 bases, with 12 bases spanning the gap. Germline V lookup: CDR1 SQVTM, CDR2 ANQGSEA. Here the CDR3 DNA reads TGCAGCGTTGGAACTAGACTGGCCTACAATGAGCAGTTCTTC. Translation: CSVGTRLAYNEQFF.

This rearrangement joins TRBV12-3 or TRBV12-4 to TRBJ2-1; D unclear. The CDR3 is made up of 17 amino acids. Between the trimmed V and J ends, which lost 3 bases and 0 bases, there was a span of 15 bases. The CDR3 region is CASSFRPDSSSYNEQFF. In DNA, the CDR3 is TGTGCCAGCAGTTTTCGTCCGGATAGTAGCTCCTACAATGAGCAGTTCTTC.

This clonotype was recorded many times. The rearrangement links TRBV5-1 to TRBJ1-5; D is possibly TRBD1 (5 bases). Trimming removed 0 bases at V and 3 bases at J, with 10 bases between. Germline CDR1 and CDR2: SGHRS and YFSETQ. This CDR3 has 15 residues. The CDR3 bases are TGCGCCAGCAGCTTGGTGGGGGGATCCAATCAGCCCCAGCATTTT. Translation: CASSLVGGSNQPQHF.

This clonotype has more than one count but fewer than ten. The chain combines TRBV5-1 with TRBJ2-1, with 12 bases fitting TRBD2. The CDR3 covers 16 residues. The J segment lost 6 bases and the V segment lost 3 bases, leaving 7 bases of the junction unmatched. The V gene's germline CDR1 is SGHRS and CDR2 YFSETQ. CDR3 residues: CASSYLAGGPSNEQFF. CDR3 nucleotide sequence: TGCGCCAGCAGCTACCTAGCGGGAGGGCCAAGCAATGAGCAGTTCTTC.